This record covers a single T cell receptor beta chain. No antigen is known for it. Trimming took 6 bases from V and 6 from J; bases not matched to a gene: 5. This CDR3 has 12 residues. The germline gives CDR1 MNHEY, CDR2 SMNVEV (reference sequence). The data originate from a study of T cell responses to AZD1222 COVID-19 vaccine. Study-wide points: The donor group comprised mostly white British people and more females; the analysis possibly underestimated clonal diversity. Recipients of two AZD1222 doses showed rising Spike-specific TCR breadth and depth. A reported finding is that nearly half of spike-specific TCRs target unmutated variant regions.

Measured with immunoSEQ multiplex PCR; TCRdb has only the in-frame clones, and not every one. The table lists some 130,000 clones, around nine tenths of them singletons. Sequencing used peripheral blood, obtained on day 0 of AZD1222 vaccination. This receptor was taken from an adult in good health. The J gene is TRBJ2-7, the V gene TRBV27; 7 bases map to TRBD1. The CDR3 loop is CASSSPGGEQYF. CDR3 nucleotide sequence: TGTGCCAGCAGCTCGCCAGGGGGCGAGCAGTACTTC.